This record concerns one T cell receptor beta chain sequence. Its matching antigen is unknown. Then a second PCR, running roughly 7 to 11 cycles, was carried out with a sample-barcoded 5' primer and a J-beta primer mix. Each cDNA molecule received a tag from a template-switch adaptor that had 12 random nucleotides. TCRdb analysed the 5' RACE reads with MiXCR anew, one entry per CDR3 protein. The sample yields hundreds of thousands of distinct CDR3 sequences, 58% seen once. This specimen belongs to a study of blood T cells in healthy people across ages. The study recruited healthy Caucasian donors from Russia who were aged roughly 6 to 95. The CDR3 is 15 amino acids. Germline assignment: CDR1 SEHNR and CDR2 FQNEAQ (reference sequence). V was pared by 6 bases and J by 1 base, with 5 bases of the junction left unmatched. General study findings and limits: Researchers deemed the diversity estimates from one million T cells underestimates.

This clonotype was sampled from a man aged 25-40 years in good health. The sequencing sample was made of blood. V gene TRBV7-9 combines with J gene TRBJ2-7, with 11 bases lining up with TRBD2. The CDR3 protein is CASSILAGGSYEQYF. The CDR3 nucleotides read TGTGCCAGCAGTATTCTAGCGGGGGGATCCTACGAGCAGTACTTC.